The clone carrying this T cell receptor beta chain was observed a handful of times. Antigen: not known. The V end lost 6 bases, the J end lost 10 bases, and 17 bases lay between the germline ends. Germline V gene sequence: CDR1 MNHEY, CDR2 SVGAGI. This CDR3 contains 13 residues. The sample originates from a study of PD-1 blockade in mismatch repair-deficient tumors. Study summary: Enrolled 2013-2016, patients had progressing, pretreated mismatch repair-deficient cancers of approximately 13 types.

Points from the study as a whole: Tumor-resident clones, often absent from pretreatment blood, expanded after pembrolizumab and then contracted.

PCR or immunohistochemistry showed mismatch repair deficiency in every enrolled patient. TCRs were sequenced from a few patients responding to pembrolizumab. Some clones are missing from TCRdb's copy, which holds only in-frame ones; the method was immunoSEQ multiplex PCR. The table includes approximately 40,000 clones, roughly 77% detected once. The receptor was isolated from an adult with mismatch repair-deficient cancer. The chain couples TRBV6-5 to TRBJ2-3; D is possibly TRBD2 (6 bases). This specimen consisted of peripheral blood, obtained 4 weeks after starting pembrolizumab. DNA for the CDR3: TGTGCCAGCAGGGACCCGACTAGTTTTGCGCAGTATTTT. Protein sequence: CASRDPTSFAQYF.